This T cell receptor (beta chain) originates from a study of T cells expressing NK-cell markers. The CDR3 covers 17 residues. CDR1 and CDR2 (germline): SEHNR, FQNEAQ (reference sequence). As the method of synthesis, 5'RACE template switching with UMIs yielded TCR beta cDNA. TCRdb reworked the 5' RACE reads into one entry per CDR3 protein, no DNA. The table for this sample gives about 390,000 distinct CDR3 sequences. The chain joins TRBV7-9 to TRBJ2-2; as DNA is missing, the TRBD1 call by TCRdb cannot be tested. Sequenced: blood T cells: a sorted CD56 or NKG2C T cell subset, CD4+ or CD8+ T cells, or bulk PBMC T cells (not recorded which). The clonotype comes from a woman aged 50 to 60 in good health. CDR3 amino acids: CASCSWSGTPNTGELFF.